These 32 T cell receptor beta chains originate from one sample sequenced in a study of blood T cells in healthy people across ages. The second PCR ran roughly 6 to 11 cycles with a sample-barcoded 5' primer and J-beta primers. A single record per CDR3 protein comes from TCRdb applying MiXCR to the 5' RACE reads. This sample yields some 930,000 distinct CDR3 sequences, of which almost 30% are seen a single time; roughly a tenth belongs to the top ten. These same records also appear under a second study, on T cells of mothers and their children.

The sequenced sample consisted of blood. These receptor sequences come from a woman aged 40 to 50 in good health.

A few counts support this clonotype. The chain carries TRBV9 and TRBJ2-1, with D perhaps TRBD2 (5 bases). The V gene lost 0 bases and the J gene lost 0 bases, with 7 bases spanning the gap. Germline CDR1 and CDR2: SGDLS and YYNGEE. The CDR3 totals 15 residues. The CDR3 region is CASSVGTSSYNEQFF. The DNA for the CDR3 is TGTGCCAGCAGCGTAGGAACTAGCTCCTACAATGAGCAGTTCTTC.

The chain has TRBV29-1 and TRBJ2-5; D is perhaps TRBD1 (5 bases). In germline, CDR1 is SQVTM, CDR2 ANQGSEA. This CDR3 is built from 12 residues. V lost 0 bases, J lost 13 bases, and 15 bases lay in between. The CDR3 loop reads CSVEDRVYERYF. CDR3 nucleotide sequence: TGCAGCGTTGAAGACAGGGTCTACGAGCGGTACTTC.

This rearrangement joins TRBV27 to TRBJ2-5; D perhaps matches TRBD1 (6 bases). Trimming stripped 8 bases from V and 5 bases from J, with 12 bases between. The CDR3 extends over 12 amino acids. Germline V gene sequence: CDR1 MNHEY, CDR2 SMNVEV (reference sequence). CDR3 nucleotide sequence: TGTGCCAGCGGCGATCAGGGGGAGACCCAGTACTTC. Encoded protein: CASGDQGETQYF.

V usage is TRBV5-1 and J usage is TRBJ1-1, with a tentative D call TRBD1 (6 bases). Per germline, CDR1 SGHRS and CDR2 YFSETQ. CDR3 length: 15 residues. The germline V and J ends were trimmed by 0 bases and 2 bases, with 11 bases remaining between them. The CDR3 sequence is CASSLEGTLNTEAFF. CDR3 DNA sequence: TGCGCCAGCAGCTTGGAAGGGACACTCAACACTGAAGCTTTCTTT.

This clonotype has only a few counts. V is TRBV6-6 and J is TRBJ2-5, with a possible D match to TRBD2 (5 bases). In germline, CDR1 is MNHNY, CDR2 SVGAGI (reference sequence). CDR3 length equals 15 residues. Trimming cost V 0 bases and J 0 bases, with 8 bases left between them. In DNA, the CDR3 is TGTGCCAGCAGTTACTCTGACGGGAACCAAGAGACCCAGTACTTC. It specifies CASSYSDGNQETQYF.

This clonotype showed up just a few times. The rearrangement links TRBV6-5 to TRBJ1-1; D is unclear. The CDR3 length is 15 residues. Germline CDR1 MNHEY, CDR2 SVGAGI. V lost 0 bases and J lost 4, with 12 bases in between. This chain's CDR3 is CASSYSIEGSTEAFF. CDR3 nucleotides: TGTGCCAGCAGTTACTCGATCGAAGGTTCCACTGAAGCTTTCTTT.

In this sample, this clonotype turned up many times. The genes are TRBV20-1 and TRBJ2-1; D remains unclear. V was cut by 0 bases and J by 8 bases, with 11 bases left in between. The length of the CDR3 is 13 residues. Looked up from germline, CDR1 is DFQATT and CDR2 is SNEGSKA (reference sequence). Written as DNA, the CDR3 is TGCAGTGCTAGAGATAACAAGGTTTATGAGCAGTTCTTC. Amino acid sequence: CSARDNKVYEQFF.

The J gene is TRBJ1-2, the V gene TRBV4-3; a weak D match, TRBD1 (5 bases). In germline, CDR1 is LGHNA, CDR2 YSLEER. This CDR3 is 16 amino acids long. V lost 1 base to trimming and J lost 3 bases, with 15 bases between them. This chain's CDR3 is CASSQVRGGRDYGYTF. CDR3 bases: TGCGCCAGCAGCCAAGTCCGGGGCGGGAGGGACTATGGCTACACCTTC.

The chain carries TRBV18 and TRBJ1-5; possible D gene TRBD1, 5 bases. Trimming removed 4 bases from V and 6 bases from J, with 13 bases in between. CDR3 length equals 14 residues. Germline V lookup: CDR1 KGHSH, CDR2 LQKENI. DNA of the CDR3: TGTGCCAGCTCACGCGACCAGGGCAGTCAGCCCCAGCATTTT. This sequence encodes CASSRDQGSQPQHF. Full variable domain (outside the CDR3, taken from reference TRBV18 and TRBJ1-5): NAGVMQNPRHLVRRRGQEARLRCSPMKGHSHVYWYRQLPEEGLKFMVYLQKENIIDESGMPKERFSAEFPKEGPSILRIQQVVRGDSAAYFCASSRDQGSQPQHFGDGTRLSIL.

V and J are TRBV28 and TRBJ2-7, with D perhaps matching TRBD1 (5 bases). Deletions cut 5 bases from V and 5 bases from J, with 16 bases between. In germline, CDR1 is MDHEN, CDR2 SYDVKM. The length of the CDR3 is 14 residues. Here the CDR3 reads CASSVVQVDHEQYF. The CDR3 DNA follows: TGTGCCAGCAGTGTGGTACAGGTGGACCACGAGCAGTACTTC.

This clonotype showed up many times. The gene calls are TRBV27 and TRBJ1-5; D is perhaps TRBD1 (6 bases). CDR3 length equals 16 residues. V dropped 5 bases and J dropped 6 bases, with 20 bases sitting between them. Looked up from germline, CDR1 is MNHEY and CDR2 is SMNVEV (reference sequence). The CDR3 loop is CASSPQTGLKFQPQHF. The DNA of the CDR3 is TGTGCCAGCAGTCCCCAGACAGGCCTTAAGTTTCAGCCCCAGCATTTT.

This CDR3 is CASSQGVVITGELFF. The CDR3 coding sequence is TGTGCCAGCAGTCAAGGGGTGGTTATCACCGGGGAGCTGTTTTTT. The rearrangement links TRBV6-5 to TRBJ2-2; weak D call: TRBD1 (5 bases). CDR3 length equals 15 residues. V was clipped by 5 bases and J by 4 bases, with 14 bases between them. Per the germline V gene, CDR1 is MNHEY and CDR2 is SVGAGI.

Only a few counts were recorded for this clonotype. The CDR3 loop reads CAISGRFEAFF. The CDR3 DNA follows: TGTGCCATCAGTGGCAGGTTTGAAGCTTTCTTT. The chain recombines TRBV10-3 with TRBJ1-1, with D uncertain. The germline gives CDR1 ENHRY, CDR2 SYGVKD. V was trimmed by 4 bases and J by 7 bases, leaving 7 bases between them. This CDR3 is built from 11 residues.

The genes are TRBV24-1 and TRBJ2-7; 9 bases agree with TRBD1. This CDR3 has 14 amino acids. CDR1 is KGHDR and CDR2 is SFDVKD in the germline V gene. V shed 7 bases and J 5 bases; nucleotides not matched to a gene: 8. The CDR3 DNA is TGTGCCACCAGCTGGGGACAGGGCTTCAACGAGCAGTACTTC. The encoded protein is CATSWGQGFNEQYF.

Ten or more counts support this clonotype. The chain links TRBV18 to TRBJ2-5, with D unresolved. The V gene lost 2 bases and the J gene lost 4 bases, with 5 bases spanning the gap. CDR3 size: 12 residues. The germline CDR1 and CDR2 sequences are KGHSH and LQKENI. In nucleotides, the CDR3 is TGTGCCAGCTCACCAATTCCAGAGACCCAGTACTTC. This sequence encodes CASSPIPETQYF.

Only a few counts were recorded for this clonotype. J is TRBJ2-5 and V is TRBV2, with 8 bases that match TRBD1. V shed 2 bases and J 5 bases; nucleotides not matched to a gene: 7. Per germline, CDR1 SNHLY and CDR2 FYNNEI. The CDR3 runs to 15 residues. CDR3 DNA sequence: TGTGCCAGCAGTGAACAGGGGGCCCGGGGGGAGACCCAGTACTTC. Translating gives CASSEQGARGETQYF.

The table lists this clonotype with many counts. The chain employs TRBV27 and TRBJ2-3; 7 nucleotides line up with TRBD2. Looked up from germline, CDR1 is MNHEY and CDR2 is SMNVEV (reference sequence). This CDR3 spans 14 amino acids. The V gene end was trimmed by 3 bases and the J gene end by 3 bases; junction bases not matched to a gene: 3. In DNA, the CDR3 is TGTGCCAGCAGTTTGTGGGAGGGGACAGATACGCAGTATTTT. Its translation is CASSLWEGTDTQYF.

V gene TRBV5-1 combines with J gene TRBJ1-1; D remains unclear. This CDR3 comprises 14 residues. Germline lookup yields CDR1 SGHRS and CDR2 YFSETQ. V was pared by 3 bases and J by 0 bases, with 9 bases between. CDR3 protein: CASSWWSLNTEAFF. Here the CDR3 DNA reads TGCGCCAGCAGCTGGTGGAGTTTGAACACTGAAGCTTTCTTT.

This clonotype was recorded many times. This chain joins TRBV14 and TRBJ2-7; D might be TRBD1 or TRBD2, each matching 5 bases. V was cut by 2 bases and J by 0 bases, with 11 bases left in between. Germline V gene sequence: CDR1 SGHDN, CDR2 FVKESK. The CDR3 totals 15 residues. CDR3 sequence (DNA): TGTGCCAGCAGCCAACATACCGGGGCCTCCTACGAGCAGTACTTC. It encodes CASSQHTGASYEQYF. The full variable domain, rest sourced from reference TRBV14 and TRBJ2-7, is EAGVTQFPSHSVIEKGQTVTLRCDPISGHDNLYWYRRVMGKEIKFLLHFVKESKQDESGMPNNRFLAERTGGTYSTLKVQPAELEDSGVYFCASSQHTGASYEQYFGPGTRLTVT.

This clonotype was detected ten times or more. The rearrangement uses TRBV5-1 and TRBJ2-7, with 7 positions matching TRBD2. Trimming removed 0 bases from V and 3 bases from J; junction bases left unmatched: 6. The germline CDR1 and CDR2 sequences are SGHRS and YFSETQ. CDR3 size: 15 residues. The CDR3 region has the DNA TGCGCCAGCAGCTTGGCTACGGGGGGTAGCTACGAGCAGTACTTC. Translation: CASSLATGGSYEQYF.

This sequence joins TRBV28 and TRBJ1-2; 7 bases are shared with TRBD1. CDR3 size: 13 residues. V lost 2 bases to trimming and J lost 7 bases; unmatched junction nucleotides: 4. Germline V gives CDR1 MDHEN, CDR2 SYDVKM. This CDR3 is CASSLPDRVGYTF. The CDR3 region has the DNA TGTGCCAGCAGTTTACCCGACAGGGTTGGCTACACCTTC.

This clonotype was seen more than once but under ten times. CDR3 DNA: TGTACCAGCAGCTTAGCAGGGGGAGGATTCGCAGATACGCAGTATTTT. Translating gives CTSSLAGGGFADTQYF. The genes are TRBV7-2 and TRBJ2-3, with D possibly being TRBD1 or TRBD2 (6 bases each). Trimming stripped 0 bases from V and 4 bases from J, with 14 bases between. The germline gives CDR1 SGHTA, CDR2 FQGNSA. The CDR3 spans 16 residues.

This clonotype was seen a handful of times. This chain uses TRBV6-6 with TRBJ2-4; D unresolved. Trimming shortened V by 10 bases and J by 13 bases, and 23 bases separated the two germline ends. Germline V gene sequence: CDR1 MNHNY, CDR2 SVGAGI (reference sequence). The CDR3 is 13 amino acids. As DNA, the CDR3 is TGTGCCACCCACTGGGCAGCTTCCTACGGGCAGTACTTC. This codes for CATHWAASYGQYF.

This clonotype was seen only a few times. The chain recombines TRBV5-1 with TRBJ2-1, with 7 bases matching TRBD1. Germline V lookup: CDR1 SGHRS, CDR2 YFSETQ. The trim removed 4 bases at V and 6 bases at J, leaving 13 bases unmatched. CDR3 length: 16 residues. The CDR3 loop is CASSPRQGRVSNEQFF. The CDR3 bases are TGCGCCAGCAGCCCAAGACAGGGCAGGGTTAGCAATGAGCAGTTCTTC.

This clonotype has only a few counts. The chain joins TRBV9 to TRBJ2-3; 9 bases align to TRBD2. The CDR3 has 16 residues. Trimming removed 0 bases from V and 0 bases from J; junction bases left unmatched: 2. CDR1 and CDR2 (germline): SGDLS, YYNGEE. The CDR3 DNA reads TGTGCCAGCAGCGTAGTGCTAGCGGGGAGCACAGATACGCAGTATTTT. This gives the protein CASSVVLAGSTDTQYF.

This clonotype was counted a few times. The chain recombines TRBV28 with TRBJ1-2; no firm D call. The CDR3 has 14 amino acids. Trimming removed 3 bases from V and 3 bases from J, with 11 bases in between. Germline values: CDR1 MDHEN, CDR2 SYDVKM. CDR3 DNA: TGTGCCAGCAGTTTTTCAGATAGGGACTATGGCTACACCTTC. It is translated as CASSFSDRDYGYTF.

The J gene is TRBJ2-7, the V gene TRBV5-1; D is uncertain. V was clipped by 2 bases and J by 3 bases, with 12 bases between them. Germline values: CDR1 SGHRS, CDR2 YFSETQ. The CDR3 runs 14 residues. As DNA, the CDR3 is TGCGCCAGCAGCTTAGTGCAGAGAAACTACGAGCAGTACTTC. Translation: CASSLVQRNYEQYF.

This clonotype was counted a few times. It may be a read error: a sequence one base away is much more abundant. The J gene is TRBJ2-5, the V gene TRBV12-3 or TRBV12-4; 7 bases line up with TRBD1. The DNA end is more similar to TRBJ2-1, so the J call may be wrong. This CDR3 is built from 13 residues. The CDR3 nucleotides read TGTGCCAGCCTGGGACAGCTCCAAGAGACCCAGTTCTTC. Its protein is CASLGQLQETQFF.

The rearrangement uses TRBV2 and TRBJ2-7; no clear D gene. Germline CDR1 and CDR2: SNHLY and FYNNEI. The CDR3 is 13 residues long. Trimming left V 6 bases short and J 5 bases short, with 14 bases between. In nucleotides, the CDR3 is TGTGCCAGCAGCCGACATCGGGCCCACGAGCAGTACTTC. Translation gives CASSRHRAHEQYF.

Many counts were recorded for this clonotype. The genes are TRBV5-4 and TRBJ1-1; no clear D gene. CDR1 and CDR2 from the germline V gene are SGHNT and YYREEE (reference sequence). The CDR3 length is 12 residues. V lost 0 bases and J lost 6, with 6 bases in between. The CDR3 loop reads CASSLGLAEAFF. The CDR3 DNA sequence: TGTGCCAGCAGCTTGGGGCTGGCTGAAGCTTTCTTT.

To note about this clonotype: Germline is not matched at one junction end, which may reflect a read error. The rearrangement links TRBV4-1 to TRBJ1-3; D is unresolved. Germline values: CDR1 MGHRA, CDR2 YSYEKL. This CDR3 has 16 residues. The CDR3 region has the DNA TGCGCCAGCAGCGAAGACGGCGCCGTCCAGGGAAACACCATATATTTT. Translating it yields CASSEDGAVQGNTIYF.

A word on this clonotype: Being one base from a much bigger clone, this may be a read error. The chain has TRBV28 and TRBJ2-1, with D possibly being TRBD2 (5 bases). CDR3 size: 13 residues. V lost 7 bases, J lost 3 bases, and 10 bases lay in between. CDR1 is MDHEN and CDR2 is SYDVKM in the germline V gene. The CDR3 DNA follows: TGTGCCAGCAAAGAGGGTGGCTACAATGAGCAGTTCTTC. Translating it yields CASKEGGYNEQFF.